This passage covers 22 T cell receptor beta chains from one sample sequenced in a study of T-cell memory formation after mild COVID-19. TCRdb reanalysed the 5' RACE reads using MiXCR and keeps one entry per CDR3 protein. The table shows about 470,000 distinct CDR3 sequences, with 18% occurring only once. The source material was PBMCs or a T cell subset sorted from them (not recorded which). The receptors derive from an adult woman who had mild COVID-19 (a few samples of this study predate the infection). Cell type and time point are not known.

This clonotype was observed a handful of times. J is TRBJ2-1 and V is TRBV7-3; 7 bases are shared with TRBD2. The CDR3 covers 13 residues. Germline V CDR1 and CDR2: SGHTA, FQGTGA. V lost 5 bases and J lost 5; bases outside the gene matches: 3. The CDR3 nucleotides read TGTGCCAGCAGCCAGGGACTAAACAATGAGCAGTTCTTC. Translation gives CASSQGLNNEQFF. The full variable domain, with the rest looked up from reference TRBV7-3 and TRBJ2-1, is GAGVSQTPSNKVTEKGKYVELRCDPISGHTALYWYRQSLGQGPEFLIYFQGTGAADDSGLPNDRFFAVRPEGSVSTLKIQRTERGDSAVYLCASSQGLNNEQFFGPGTRLTVL.

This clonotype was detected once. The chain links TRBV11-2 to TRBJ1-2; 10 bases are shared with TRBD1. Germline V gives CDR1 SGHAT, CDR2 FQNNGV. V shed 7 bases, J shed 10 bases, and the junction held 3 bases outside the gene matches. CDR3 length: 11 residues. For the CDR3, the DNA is TGTGCCAGCACCGGGACAGGGGACTACACCTTC. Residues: CASTGTGDYTF.

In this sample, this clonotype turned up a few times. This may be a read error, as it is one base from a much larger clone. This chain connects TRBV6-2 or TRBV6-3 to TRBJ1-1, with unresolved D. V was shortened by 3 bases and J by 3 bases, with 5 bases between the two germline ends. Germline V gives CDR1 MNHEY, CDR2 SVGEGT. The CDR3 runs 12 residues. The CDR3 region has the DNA TGTGCCAGCAGTTATGGGTACACTGAAGCTTTCTTT. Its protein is CASSYGYTEAFF.

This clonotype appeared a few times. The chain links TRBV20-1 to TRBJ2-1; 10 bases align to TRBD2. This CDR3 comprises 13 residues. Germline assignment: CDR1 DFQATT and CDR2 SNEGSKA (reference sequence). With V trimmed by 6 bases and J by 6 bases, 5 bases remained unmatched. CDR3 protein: CSASSGRGNEQFF. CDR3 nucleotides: TGCAGTGCCTCTAGCGGGAGAGGCAATGAGCAGTTCTTC.

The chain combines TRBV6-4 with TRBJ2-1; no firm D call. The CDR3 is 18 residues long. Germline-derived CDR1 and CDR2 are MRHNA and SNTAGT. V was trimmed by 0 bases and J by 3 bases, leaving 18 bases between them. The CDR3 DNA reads TGTGCCAGCAGTGACTCCGTCGGAGACCCGACCGGCTACAATGAGCAGTTCTTC. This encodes CASSDSVGDPTGYNEQFF.

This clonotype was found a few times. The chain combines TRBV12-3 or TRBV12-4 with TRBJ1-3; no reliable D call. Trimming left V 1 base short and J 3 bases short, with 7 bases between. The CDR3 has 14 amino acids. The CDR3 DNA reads TGTGCCAGCAGTTTAGTAGGGAATGGAAACACCATATATTTT. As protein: CASSLVGNGNTIYF.

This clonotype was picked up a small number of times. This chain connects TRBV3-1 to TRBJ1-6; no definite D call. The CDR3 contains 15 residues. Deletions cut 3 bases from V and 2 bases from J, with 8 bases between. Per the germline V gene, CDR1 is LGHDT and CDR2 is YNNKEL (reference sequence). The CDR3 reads CASSQVPTYNSPLHF. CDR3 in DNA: TGTGCCAGCAGCCAGGTGCCAACCTATAATTCACCCCTCCACTTT.

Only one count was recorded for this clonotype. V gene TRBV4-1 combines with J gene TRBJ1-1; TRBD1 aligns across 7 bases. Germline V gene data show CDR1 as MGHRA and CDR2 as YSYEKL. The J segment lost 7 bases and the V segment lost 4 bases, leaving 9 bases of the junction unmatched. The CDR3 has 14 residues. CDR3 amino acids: CASSRVTGIIEAFF. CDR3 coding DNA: TGCGCCAGCAGCCGAGTGACAGGGATCATTGAAGCTTTCTTT.

Here the CDR3 DNA reads TGTGCCAGCCTCCCCGGGGAAAATAGCAATCAGCCCCAGCATTTT. It yields the protein CASLPGENSNQPQHF. The chain joins TRBV21-1 to TRBJ1-5; the table's D call, TRBD1, was not checked against the DNA. TRBV21-1 is marked as a pseudogene. This CDR3 has 15 amino acids.

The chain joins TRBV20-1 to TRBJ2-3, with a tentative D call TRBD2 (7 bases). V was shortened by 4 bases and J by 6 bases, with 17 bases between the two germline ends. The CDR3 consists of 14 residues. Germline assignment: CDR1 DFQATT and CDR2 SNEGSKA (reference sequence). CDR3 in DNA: TGCAGTGCTACCGAGCGGGGTACAGGGGATACGCAGTATTTT. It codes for CSATERGTGDTQYF.

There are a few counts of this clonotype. Here the CDR3 reads CAISELLLAANTGELFF. In DNA, the CDR3 is TGTGCCATCAGTGAGCTTTTACTAGCGGCGAACACCGGGGAGCTGTTTTTT. The chain couples TRBV10-3 to TRBJ2-2; TRBD2 matches at 8 bases. The CDR3 consists of 17 residues. Germline V gene sequence: CDR1 ENHRY, CDR2 SYGVKD. V shed 2 bases, J shed 0 bases, and the junction held 5 bases outside the gene matches.

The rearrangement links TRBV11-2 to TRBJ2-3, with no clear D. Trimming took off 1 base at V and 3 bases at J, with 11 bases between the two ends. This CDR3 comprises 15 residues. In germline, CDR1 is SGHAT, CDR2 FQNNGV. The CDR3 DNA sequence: TGTGCCAGCAGCTTAGTGGCCAGCTGGACAGATACGCAGTATTTT. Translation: CASSLVASWTDTQYF.

CDR3 loop: CSARRTSGGAYNEQFF. CDR3 nucleotide sequence: TGCAGTGCTAGACGTACTAGCGGGGGGGCCTACAATGAGCAGTTCTTC. The rearrangement uses TRBV20-1 and TRBJ2-1; 13 bases align to TRBD2. The J segment lost 2 bases and the V segment lost 2 bases, leaving 3 bases of the junction unmatched. This CDR3 spans 16 amino acids. CDR1 and CDR2 from the germline V gene are DFQATT and SNEGSKA (reference sequence).

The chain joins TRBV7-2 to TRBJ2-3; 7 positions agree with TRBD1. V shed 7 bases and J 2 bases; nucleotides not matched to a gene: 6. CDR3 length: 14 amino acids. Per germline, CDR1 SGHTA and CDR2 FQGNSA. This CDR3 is CASTLDRVTDTQYF. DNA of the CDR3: TGTGCCAGCACCCTTGACAGGGTCACAGATACGCAGTATTTT.

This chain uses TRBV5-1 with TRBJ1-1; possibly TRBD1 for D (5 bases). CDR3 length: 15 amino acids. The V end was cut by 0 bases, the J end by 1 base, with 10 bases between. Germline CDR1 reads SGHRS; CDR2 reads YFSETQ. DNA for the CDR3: TGCGCCAGCAGCTTGGTCGGGGCCCCGAACACTGAAGCTTTCTTT. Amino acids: CASSLVGAPNTEAFF.

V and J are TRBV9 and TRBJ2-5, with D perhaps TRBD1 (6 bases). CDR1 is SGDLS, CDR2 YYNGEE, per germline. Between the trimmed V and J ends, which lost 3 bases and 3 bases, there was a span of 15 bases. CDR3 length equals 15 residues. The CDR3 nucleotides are TGTGCCAGCAGCGAGCGGTTAGGGGGAGAAGAGACCCAGTACTTC. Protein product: CASSERLGGEETQYF.

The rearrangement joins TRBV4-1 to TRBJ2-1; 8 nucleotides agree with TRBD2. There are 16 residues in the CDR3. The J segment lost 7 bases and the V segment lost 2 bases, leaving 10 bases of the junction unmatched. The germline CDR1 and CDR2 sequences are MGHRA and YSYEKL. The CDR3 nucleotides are TGCGCCAGCAGCCAATTATCGGACGGCGGGAGGAATGAGCAGTTCTTC. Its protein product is CASSQLSDGGRNEQFF.

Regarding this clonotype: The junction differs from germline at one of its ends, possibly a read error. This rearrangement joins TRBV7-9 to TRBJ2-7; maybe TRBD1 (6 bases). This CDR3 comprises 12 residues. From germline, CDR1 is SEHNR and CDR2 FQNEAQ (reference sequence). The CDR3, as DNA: TGTGCCAGCAGCACGTACGATCGGACAGTTAACTTC. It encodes CASSTYDRTVNF.

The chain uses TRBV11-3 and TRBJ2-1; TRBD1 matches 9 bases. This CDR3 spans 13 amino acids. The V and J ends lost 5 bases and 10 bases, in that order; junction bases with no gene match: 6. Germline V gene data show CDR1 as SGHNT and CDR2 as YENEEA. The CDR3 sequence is CASSKQGAQEQFF. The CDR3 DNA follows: TGTGCCAGCAGCAAACAGGGGGCCCAAGAGCAGTTCTTC.

CDR3 DNA: TGTGCCAGTAGAGTGGAGAACACTGAAGCTTTCTTT. Amino acid sequence: CASRVENTEAFF. This chain connects TRBV19 to TRBJ1-1; D uncertain. In germline, CDR1 is LNHDA, CDR2 SQIVND (reference sequence). The V end lost 6 bases, the J end lost 1 base, and 6 bases lay between the germline ends. The CDR3 spans 12 residues.

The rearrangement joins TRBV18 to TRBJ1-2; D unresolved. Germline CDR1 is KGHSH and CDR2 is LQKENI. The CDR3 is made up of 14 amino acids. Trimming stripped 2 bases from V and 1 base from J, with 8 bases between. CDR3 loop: CASSPSTRNYGYTF. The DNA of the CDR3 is TGTGCCAGCTCACCATCGACACGTAACTATGGCTACACCTTC.

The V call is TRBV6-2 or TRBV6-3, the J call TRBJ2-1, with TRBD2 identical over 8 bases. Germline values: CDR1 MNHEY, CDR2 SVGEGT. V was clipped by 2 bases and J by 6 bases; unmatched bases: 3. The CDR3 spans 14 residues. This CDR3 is CASSYRGGGNEQFF. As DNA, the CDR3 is TGTGCCAGCAGTTACCGGGGGGGTGGCAATGAGCAGTTCTTC.